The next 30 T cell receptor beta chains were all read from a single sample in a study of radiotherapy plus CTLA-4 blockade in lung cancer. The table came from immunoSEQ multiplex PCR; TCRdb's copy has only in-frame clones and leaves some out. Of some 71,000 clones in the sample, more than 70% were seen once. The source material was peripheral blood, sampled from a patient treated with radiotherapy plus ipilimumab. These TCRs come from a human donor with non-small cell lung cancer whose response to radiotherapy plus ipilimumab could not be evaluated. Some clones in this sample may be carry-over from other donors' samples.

CDR3 sequence: CASSRPPGQGWNEQFF. The CDR3 DNA reads TGTGCCAGCAGCCGACCTCCGGGACAGGGGTGGAATGAGCAGTTCTTC. This chain uses TRBV28 with TRBJ2-1, with TRBD1 identical over 10 bases. Germline CDR1 is MDHEN and CDR2 is SYDVKM. Trimming removed 6 bases from V and 7 bases from J; junction bases left unmatched: 12. The CDR3 sequence is 16 residues long.

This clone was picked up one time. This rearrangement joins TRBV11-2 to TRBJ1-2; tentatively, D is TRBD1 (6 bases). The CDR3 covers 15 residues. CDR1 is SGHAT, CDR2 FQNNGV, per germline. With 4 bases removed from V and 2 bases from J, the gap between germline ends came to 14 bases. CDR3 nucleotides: TGTGCCAGCAGCTCAGGGGCTTTCGGCAACTATGGCTACACCTTC. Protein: CASSSGAFGNYGYTF.

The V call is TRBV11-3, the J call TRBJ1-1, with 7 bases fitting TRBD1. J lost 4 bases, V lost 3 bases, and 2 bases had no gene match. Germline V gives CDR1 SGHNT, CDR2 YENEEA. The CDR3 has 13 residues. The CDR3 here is CASSFDRVTEAFF. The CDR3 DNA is TGTGCCAGCAGCTTTGACAGGGTCACTGAAGCTTTCTTT.

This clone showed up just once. CDR3 nucleotides: TGTGCCAGCAGGACACAGGGGCTGATCAATTCACCCCTCCACTTT. It encodes CASRTQGLINSPLHF. The chain links TRBV6-5 to TRBJ1-6, with 7 positions matching TRBD1. The V segment lost 6 bases and the J segment 7 bases; nucleotides outside the gene matches: 9. The length of the CDR3 is 15 residues. Germline-derived CDR1 and CDR2 are MNHEY and SVGAGI.

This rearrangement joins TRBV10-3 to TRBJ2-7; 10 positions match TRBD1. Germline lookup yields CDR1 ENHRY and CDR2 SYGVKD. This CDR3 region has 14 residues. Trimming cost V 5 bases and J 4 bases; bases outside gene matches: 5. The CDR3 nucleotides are TGTGCCATCAGTCCCGGGACAGGGGTATACGAGCAGTACTTC. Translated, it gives CAISPGTGVYEQYF.

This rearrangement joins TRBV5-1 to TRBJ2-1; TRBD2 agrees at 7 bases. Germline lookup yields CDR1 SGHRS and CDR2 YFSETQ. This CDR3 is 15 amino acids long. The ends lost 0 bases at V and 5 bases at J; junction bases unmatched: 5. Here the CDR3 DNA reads TGCGCCAGCAGCTTGGCGGGGAGGGAGGACAATGAGCAGTTCTTC. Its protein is CASSLAGREDNEQFF.

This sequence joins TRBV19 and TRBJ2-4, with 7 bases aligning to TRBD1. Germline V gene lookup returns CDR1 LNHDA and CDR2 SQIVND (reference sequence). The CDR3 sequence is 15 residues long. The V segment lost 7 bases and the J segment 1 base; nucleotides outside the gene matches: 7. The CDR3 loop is CASTRETGAKNIQYF. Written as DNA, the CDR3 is TGTGCCAGTACCAGAGAGACAGGGGCCAAAAACATTCAGTACTTC.

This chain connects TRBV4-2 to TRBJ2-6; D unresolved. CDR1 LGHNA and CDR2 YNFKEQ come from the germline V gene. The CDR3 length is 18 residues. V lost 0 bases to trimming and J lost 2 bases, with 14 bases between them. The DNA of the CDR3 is TGTGCCAGCAGCCAAGATTTTGGCCCGGGTCCTGGGGCCAACGTCCTGACTTTC. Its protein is CASSQDFGPGPGANVLTF.

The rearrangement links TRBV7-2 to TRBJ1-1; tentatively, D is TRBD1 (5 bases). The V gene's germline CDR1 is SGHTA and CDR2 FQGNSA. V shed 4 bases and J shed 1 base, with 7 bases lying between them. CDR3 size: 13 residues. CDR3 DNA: TGTGCCAGCAGCTGGACAACGAACACTGAAGCTTTCTTT. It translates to CASSWTTNTEAFF.

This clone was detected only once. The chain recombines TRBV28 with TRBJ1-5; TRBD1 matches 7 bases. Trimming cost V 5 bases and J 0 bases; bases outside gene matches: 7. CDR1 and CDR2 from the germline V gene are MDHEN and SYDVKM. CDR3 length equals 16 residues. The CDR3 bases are TGTGCCAGCAGTGGCCGGGACAGCTATAGCAATCAGCCCCAGCATTTT. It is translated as CASSGRDSYSNQPQHF.

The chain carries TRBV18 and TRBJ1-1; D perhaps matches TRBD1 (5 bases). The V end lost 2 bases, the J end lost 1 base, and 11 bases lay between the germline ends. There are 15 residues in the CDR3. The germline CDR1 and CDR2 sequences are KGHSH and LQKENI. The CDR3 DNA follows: TGTGCCAGCTCACCAATTGGGGGGGGGAACACTGAAGCTTTCTTT. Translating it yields CASSPIGGGNTEAFF.

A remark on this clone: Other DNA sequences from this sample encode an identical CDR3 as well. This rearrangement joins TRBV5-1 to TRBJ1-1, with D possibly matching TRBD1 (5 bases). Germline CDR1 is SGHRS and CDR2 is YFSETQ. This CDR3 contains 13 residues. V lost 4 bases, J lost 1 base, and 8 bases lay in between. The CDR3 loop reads CASSRDRNTEAFF. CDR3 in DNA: TGCGCCAGCAGCAGAGACAGGAACACTGAAGCTTTCTTT.

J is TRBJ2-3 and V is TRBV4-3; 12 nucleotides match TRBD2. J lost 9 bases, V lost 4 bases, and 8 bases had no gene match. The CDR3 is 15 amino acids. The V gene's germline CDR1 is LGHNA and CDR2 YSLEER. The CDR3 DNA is TGCGCCAGCAGCCTGGAGGGACTAGCGGGTGGCACGCAGTATTTT. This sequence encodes CASSLEGLAGGTQYF.

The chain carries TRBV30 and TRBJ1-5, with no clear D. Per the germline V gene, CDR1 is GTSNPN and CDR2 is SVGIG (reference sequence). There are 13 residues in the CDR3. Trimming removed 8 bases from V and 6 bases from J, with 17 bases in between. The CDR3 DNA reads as TGTGCCAGCAGCTTGGAGGCTGCTCAGCCCCAGCATTTT. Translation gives CASSLEAAQPQHF.

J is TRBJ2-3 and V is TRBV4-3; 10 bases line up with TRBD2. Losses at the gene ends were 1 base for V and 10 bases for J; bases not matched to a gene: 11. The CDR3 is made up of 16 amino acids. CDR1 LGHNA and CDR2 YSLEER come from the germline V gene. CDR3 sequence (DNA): TGCGCCAGCAGCCAAGGATCAGCGGGGGGGCCTTATGCGCAGTATTTT. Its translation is CASSQGSAGGPYAQYF.

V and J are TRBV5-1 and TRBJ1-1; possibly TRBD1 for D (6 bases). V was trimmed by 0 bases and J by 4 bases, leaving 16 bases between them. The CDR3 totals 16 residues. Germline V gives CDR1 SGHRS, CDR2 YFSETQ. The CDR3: CASSLALGGGLTEAFF. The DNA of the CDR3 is TGCGCCAGCAGCTTGGCCCTAGGGGGAGGGCTCACTGAAGCTTTCTTT.

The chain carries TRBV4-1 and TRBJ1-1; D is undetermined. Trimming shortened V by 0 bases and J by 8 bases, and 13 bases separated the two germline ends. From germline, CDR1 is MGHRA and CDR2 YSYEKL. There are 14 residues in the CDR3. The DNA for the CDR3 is TGCGCCAGCAGCCAAGAGGCTTCCGGGATGGAAGCTTTCTTT. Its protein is CASSQEASGMEAFF.

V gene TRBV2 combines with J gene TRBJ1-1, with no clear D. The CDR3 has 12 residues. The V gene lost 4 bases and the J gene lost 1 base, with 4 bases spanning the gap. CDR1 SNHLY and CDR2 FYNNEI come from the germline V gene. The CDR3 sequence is CASSAKNTEAFF. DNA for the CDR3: TGTGCCAGCAGTGCAAAGAACACTGAAGCTTTCTTT. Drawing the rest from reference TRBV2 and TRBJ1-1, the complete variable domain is EPEVTQTPSHQVTQMGQEVILRCVPISNHLYFYWYRQILGQKVEFLVSFYNNEISEKSEIFDDQFSVERPDGSNFTLKIRSTKLEDSAMYFCASSAKNTEAFFGQGTRLTVV.

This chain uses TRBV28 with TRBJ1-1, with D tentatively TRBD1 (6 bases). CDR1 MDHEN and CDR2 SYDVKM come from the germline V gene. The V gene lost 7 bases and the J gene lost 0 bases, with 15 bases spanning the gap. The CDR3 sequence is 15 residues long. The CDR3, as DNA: TGTGCCAGCACCTATTCCGGACAGTTGAACACTGAAGCTTTCTTT. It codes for CASTYSGQLNTEAFF.

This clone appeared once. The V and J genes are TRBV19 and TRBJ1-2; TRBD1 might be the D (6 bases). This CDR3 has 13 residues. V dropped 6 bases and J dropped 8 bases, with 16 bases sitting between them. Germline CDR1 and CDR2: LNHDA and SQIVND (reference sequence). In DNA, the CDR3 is TGTGCCAGTAGCCATAGGGACATTGGGGGCTACACCTTC. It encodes CASSHRDIGGYTF.

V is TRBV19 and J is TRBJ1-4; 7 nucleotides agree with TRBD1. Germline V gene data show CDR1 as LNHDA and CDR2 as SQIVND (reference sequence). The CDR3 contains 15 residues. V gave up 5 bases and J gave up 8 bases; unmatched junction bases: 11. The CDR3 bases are TGTGCCAGTAGTCCCCGACAGGGACGTTCCGAAAAACTGTTTTTT. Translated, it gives CASSPRQGRSEKLFF.

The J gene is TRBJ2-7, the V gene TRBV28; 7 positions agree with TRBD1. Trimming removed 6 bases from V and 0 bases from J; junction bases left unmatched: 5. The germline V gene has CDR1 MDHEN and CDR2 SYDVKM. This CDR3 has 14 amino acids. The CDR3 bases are TGTGCCAGCAGGCCGGGACAGAGCTCCTACGAGCAGTACTTC. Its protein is CASRPGQSSYEQYF. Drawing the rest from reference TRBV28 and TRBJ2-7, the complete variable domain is DVKVTQSSRYLVKRTGEKVFLECVQDMDHENMFWYRQDPGLGLRLIYFSYDVKMKEKGDIPEGYSVSREKKERFSLILESASTNQTSMYLCASRPGQSSYEQYFGPGTRLTVT.

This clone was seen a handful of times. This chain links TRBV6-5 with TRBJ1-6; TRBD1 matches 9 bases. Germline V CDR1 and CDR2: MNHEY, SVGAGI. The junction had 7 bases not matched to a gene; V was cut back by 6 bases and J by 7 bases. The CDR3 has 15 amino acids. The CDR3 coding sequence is TGTGCCAGCAGGGACAGGGGCGGGCCGAATTCACCCCTCCACTTT. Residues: CASRDRGGPNSPLHF.

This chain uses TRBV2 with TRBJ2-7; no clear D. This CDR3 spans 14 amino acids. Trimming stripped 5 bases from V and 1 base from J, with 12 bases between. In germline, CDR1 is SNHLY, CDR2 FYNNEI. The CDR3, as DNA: TGTGCCAGCAGTTTATCACAGAATTCCTACGAGCAGTACTTC. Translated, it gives CASSLSQNSYEQYF.

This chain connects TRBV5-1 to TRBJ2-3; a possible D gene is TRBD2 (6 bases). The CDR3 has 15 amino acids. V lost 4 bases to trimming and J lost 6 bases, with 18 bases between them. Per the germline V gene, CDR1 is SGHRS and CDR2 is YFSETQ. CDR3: CASSHGTGAQDTQYF. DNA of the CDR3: TGCGCCAGCAGCCACGGGACTGGCGCCCAGGATACGCAGTATTTT. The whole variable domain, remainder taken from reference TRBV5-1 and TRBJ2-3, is KAGVTQTPRYLIKTRGQQVTLSCSPISGHRSVSWYQQTPGQGLQFLFEYFSETQRNKGNFPGRFSGRQFSNSRSEMNVSTLELGDSALYLCASSHGTGAQDTQYFGPGTRLTVL.

In nucleotides, the CDR3 is TGTGCCATCACGTCGACGGGGGGTACAGATACGCAGTATTTT. It specifies CAITSTGGTDTQYF. The chain has TRBV10-3 and TRBJ2-3; 7 bases align to TRBD2. Losses at the gene ends were 7 bases for V and 3 bases for J; bases not matched to a gene: 7. The CDR3 loop spans 14 amino acids. Germline V gene data show CDR1 as ENHRY and CDR2 as SYGVKD.

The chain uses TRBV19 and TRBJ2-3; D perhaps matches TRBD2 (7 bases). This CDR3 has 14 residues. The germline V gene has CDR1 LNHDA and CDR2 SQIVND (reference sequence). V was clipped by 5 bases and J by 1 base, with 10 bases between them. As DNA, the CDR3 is TGTGCCAGTAGTGAGGGGGGGGGCACAGATACGCAGTATTTT. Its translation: CASSEGGGTDTQYF.

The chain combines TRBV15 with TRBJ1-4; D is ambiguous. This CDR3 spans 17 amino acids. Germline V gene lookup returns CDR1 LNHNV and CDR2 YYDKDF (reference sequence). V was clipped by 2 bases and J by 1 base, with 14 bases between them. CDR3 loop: CATSRLRTEGTNEKLFF. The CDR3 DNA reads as TGTGCCACCAGCAGACTCCGGACGGAGGGAACTAATGAAAAACTGTTTTTT.

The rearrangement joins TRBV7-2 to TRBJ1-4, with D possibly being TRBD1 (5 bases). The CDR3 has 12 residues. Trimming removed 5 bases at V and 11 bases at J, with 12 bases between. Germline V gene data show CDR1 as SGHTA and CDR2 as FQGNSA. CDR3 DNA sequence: TGTGCCAGCAGCCCGGGGGTCGGCAAACTGTTTTTT. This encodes CASSPGVGKLFF.

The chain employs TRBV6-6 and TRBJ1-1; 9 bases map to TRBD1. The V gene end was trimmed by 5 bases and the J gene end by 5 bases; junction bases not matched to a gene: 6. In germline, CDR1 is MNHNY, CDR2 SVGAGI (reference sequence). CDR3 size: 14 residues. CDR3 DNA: TGTGCCAGCAGTCACAGGGGGCCTGGGACTGAAGCTTTCTTT. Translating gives CASSHRGPGTEAFF.